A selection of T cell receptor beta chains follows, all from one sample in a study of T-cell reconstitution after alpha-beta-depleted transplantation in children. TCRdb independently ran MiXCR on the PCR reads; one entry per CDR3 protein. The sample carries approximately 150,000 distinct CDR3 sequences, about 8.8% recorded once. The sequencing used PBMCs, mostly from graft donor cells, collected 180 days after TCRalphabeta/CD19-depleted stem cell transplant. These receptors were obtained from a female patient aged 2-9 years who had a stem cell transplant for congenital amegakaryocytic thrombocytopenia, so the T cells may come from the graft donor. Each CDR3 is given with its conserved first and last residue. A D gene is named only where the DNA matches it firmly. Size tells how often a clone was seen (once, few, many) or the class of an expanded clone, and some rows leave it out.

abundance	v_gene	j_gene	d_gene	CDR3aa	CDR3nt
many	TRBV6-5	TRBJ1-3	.	CASSYNAGGNTIYF	TGTGCCAGCAGTTACAATGCAGGTGGAAACACCATATATTTT
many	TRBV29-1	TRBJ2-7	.	CSVLRAYEQYF	TGCAGCGTTCTCAGGGCCTACGAGCAGTACTTC
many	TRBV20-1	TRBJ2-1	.	CSASTGTPPVGFF	TGCAGTGCCTCGACCGGGACTCCCCCAGTAGGGTTCTTC
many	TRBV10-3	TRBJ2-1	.	CAINSGSYNEQFF	TGTGCCATCAACTCCGGGTCCTACAATGAGCAGTTCTTC
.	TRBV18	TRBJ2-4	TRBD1	CASSHPTGAKNSQYF	TGTGCCAGCTCACACCCGACAGGGGCCAAAAACAGTCAGTACTTC
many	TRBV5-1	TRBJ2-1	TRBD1	CASSWTGVDSYNEQFF	TGCGCCAGCAGCTGGACAGGTGTAGACTCCTACAATGAGCAGTTCTTC
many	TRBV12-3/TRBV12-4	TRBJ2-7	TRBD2	CASNLSGGTDEQYF	TGTGCCAGCAATCTTAGCGGGGGGACAGACGAGCAGTACTTC
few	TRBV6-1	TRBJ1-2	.	CASSVRDGYGYTF	TGTGCCAGCAGTGTCCGGGACGGGTATGGCTACACCTTC
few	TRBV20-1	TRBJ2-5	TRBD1	CSATDPGQEQETQYF	TGCAGTGCCACCGACCCGGGACAGGAACAAGAGACCCAGTACTTC
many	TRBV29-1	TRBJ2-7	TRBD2	CSVLAGGAYEQYF	TGCAGCGTCCTAGCGGGAGGGGCCTACGAGCAGTACTTC
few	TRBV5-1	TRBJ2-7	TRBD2	CASSWTSGRVGSYEQYF	TGCGCCAGCAGCTGGACTAGCGGGAGGGTGGGCTCCTACGAGCAGTACTTC
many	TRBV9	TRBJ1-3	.	CASSVGADFSGNTIYF	TGTGCCAGCAGCGTAGGGGCGGACTTCTCTGGAAACACCATATATTTT
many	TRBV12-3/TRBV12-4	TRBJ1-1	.	CASREVGNTEAFF	TGTGCCAGCAGGGAGGTTGGGAACACTGAAGCTTTCTTT
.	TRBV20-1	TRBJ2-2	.	CSANEKGVTGELFF	TGCAGTGCTAATGAAAAGGGGGTGACCGGGGAGCTGTTTTTT
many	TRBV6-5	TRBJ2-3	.	CASGFSRTDTQYF	TGTGCCAGCGGCTTTAGCCGCACAGATACGCAGTATTTT
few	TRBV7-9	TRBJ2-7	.	CASSLFGGKSYEQYF	TGTGCCAGCAGCTTATTCGGGGGAAAAAGCTACGAGCAGTACTTC
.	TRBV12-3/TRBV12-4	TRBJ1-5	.	CASSAGGNQPQHF	TGTGCCAGCTCGGCAGGTGGCAATCAGCCCCAGCATTTT
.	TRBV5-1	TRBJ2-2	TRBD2	CASSPGGGAGELFF	TGCGCCAGCAGCCCTGGCGGGGGGGCCGGGGAGCTGTTTTTT
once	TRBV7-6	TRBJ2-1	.	CASSLFPQEKQFF	TGTGCCAGCAGCTTATTTCCGCAGGAGAAGCAGTTCTTC
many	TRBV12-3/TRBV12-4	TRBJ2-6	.	CASSSMITQGPSFSGANVLTF	TGTGCCAGCAGTTCAATGATAACACAGGGACCCTCTTTCTCTGGGGCCAACGTCCTGACTTTC
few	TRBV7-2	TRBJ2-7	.	CASSYGDEQYF	TGTGCCAGCAGCTATGGGGACGAGCAGTACTTC
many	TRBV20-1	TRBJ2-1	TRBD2	CSASTGTSGRHEQFF	TGCAGTGCTAGTACCGGGACTAGCGGTAGGCATGAGCAGTTCTTC
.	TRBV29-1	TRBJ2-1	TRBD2	CSVAFLWDVRGLAGGPNTYNEQFF	TGCAGCGTTGCATTTCTGTGGGACGTTCGAGGACTAGCGGGAGGCCCCAATACTTACAATGAGCAGTTCTTC
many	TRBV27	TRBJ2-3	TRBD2	CASKDRTSGITDQYF	TGTGCCAGCAAGGATAGGACTAGCGGAATCACAGATCAGTATTTT
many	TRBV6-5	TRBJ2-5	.	CASSYTNQETQYF	TGTGCCAGCAGTTACACGAACCAAGAGACCCAGTACTTC
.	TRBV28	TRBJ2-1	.	CASRITDRRGNYEQFF	TGTGCCAGCAGGATAACGGACAGGCGGGGTAATTATGAGCAGTTCTTC
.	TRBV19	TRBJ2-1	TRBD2	CASSPGTSGSVHEQFF	TGTGCCAGTAGTCCCGGGACTAGCGGGAGCGTACATGAGCAGTTCTTC
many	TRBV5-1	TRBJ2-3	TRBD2	CASSLEAGRADTQYF	TGCGCCAGCAGCTTGGAAGCAGGGAGGGCAGATACGCAGTATTTT
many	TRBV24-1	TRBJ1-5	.	CATGTSGQPQHF	TGTGCCACCGGGACATCGGGACAGCCCCAGCATTTT
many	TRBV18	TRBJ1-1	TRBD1	CASSPDRGYTEAFF	TGTGCCAGCTCACCGGACAGGGGGTACACTGAAGCTTTCTTT
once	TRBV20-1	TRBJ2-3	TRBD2	CTARGFMGGPTDTQYF	TGCACTGCGAGAGGTTTTATGGGAGGGCCCACAGATACGCAGTATTTT
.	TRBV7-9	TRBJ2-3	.	CASSLALDTQYF	TGTGCCAGCAGCTTAGCTTTGGATACGCAGTATTTT